The clone carrying this TCR beta chain was detected only once. TCRdb keeps only in-frame clones here, not all; method: immunoSEQ multiplex PCR. This repertoire shows about 180,000 clones, about 83% found once; its top ten account for 15% to 20%. The Seattle patients, enrolled during active infection, were followed longitudinally. This specimen comes from a study of blood T cell repertoires in COVID-19. The germline CDR1 and CDR2 sequences are SNHLY and FYNNEI. This CDR3 has 15 amino acids. V dropped 5 bases and J dropped 8 bases, with 22 bases sitting between them. Sequenced input: peripheral blood. The receptor comes from a person aged 70 to 85 with COVID-19, enrolled during active disease. The chain couples TRBV2 to TRBJ2-7; unclear D gene. The CDR3 region is CASSYIQPTESKQYF. The CDR3 DNA is TGTGCCAGCAGTTACATACAGCCAACTGAATCCAAGCAGTACTTC.